Reported below is one TCR beta chain. Its antigen is not identified. TCRdb keeps only in-frame clones here, not all; method: immunoSEQ multiplex PCR. The profile covers about 130,000 clones, with around 92% appearing a single time and approximately 1.7% taken by the ten largest. This entry belongs to a study of T cells in localized non-small cell lung cancer. Regarding the study as a whole: Compared with tumor, uninvolved adjacent lung displayed greater T cell clonality, ranking highest overall. For the top 100 tumor clones, a median approximately 50 also appeared in adjacent lung. Higher blood T cell density tracked longer overall survival.

Per germline, CDR1 SEHNR and CDR2 FQNEAQ (reference sequence). There are 16 residues in the CDR3. The V end lost 4 bases, the J end lost 11 bases, and 26 bases lay between the germline ends. The chain employs TRBV7-9 and TRBJ1-1; no firm D call. Sequenced here: peripheral blood, sampled before any cancer treatment. The clonotype comes from a female donor at least 60 years old with stage I lung adenocarcinoma. The CDR3 spells CASSWPAARRTSEAFF. The CDR3 coding sequence is TGTGCCAGCAGCTGGCCGGCAGCTAGGAGGACGAGTGAGGCTTTCTTT.